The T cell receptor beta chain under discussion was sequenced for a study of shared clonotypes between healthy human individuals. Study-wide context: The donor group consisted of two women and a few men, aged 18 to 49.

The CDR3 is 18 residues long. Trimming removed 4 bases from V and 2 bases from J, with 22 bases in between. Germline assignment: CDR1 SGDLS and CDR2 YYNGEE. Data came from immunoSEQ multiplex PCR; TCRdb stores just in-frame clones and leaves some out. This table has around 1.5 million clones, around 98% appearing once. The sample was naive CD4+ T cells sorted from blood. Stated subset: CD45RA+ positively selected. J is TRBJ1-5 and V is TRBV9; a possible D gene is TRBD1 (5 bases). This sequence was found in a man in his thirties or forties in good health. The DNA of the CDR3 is TGTGCCAGCAGCCCAAACGGAGGGGAACGGGTGGGCAATCAGCCCCAGCATTTT. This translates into CASSPNGGERVGNQPQHF.